A selection of T cell receptor beta chains follows, all from one sample in a study of regulatory T cells in long-lasting Graves disease. MiXCR, applied by TCRdb to the multiplex PCR reads, yields one record per CDR3 protein. The sample yields just over 600,000 distinct CDR3 sequences, roughly 15% seen once. The sample also formed part of further work on T cells in Graves' hyperthyroidism and ophthalmopathy.

Sequences were derived from peripheral blood mononuclear cells (PBMCs), sampled at new diagnosis, from a patient treated with antithyroid drugs. These TCRs come from a woman aged 25 to 39 with Graves disease. Both conserved end residues are part of each CDR3. The order of the fields is clone size, V gene, J gene, CDR3 protein. The size field is filled for only some rows; it gives once, few, many or a size class.

clone_size: many
v_call: TRBV5-1
j_call: TRBJ2-7
cdr3_aa: CASSFLDSLSYEQYF

clone_size: many
v_call: TRBV7-9
j_call: TRBJ2-5
cdr3_aa: CASSGTGAIPGSETQYF

clone_size: few
v_call: TRBV3-1
j_call: TRBJ2-2
cdr3_aa: CASSQGRVGGELFF

clone_size: many
v_call: TRBV27
j_call: TRBJ1-2
cdr3_aa: CASSPLIKTGNYGYTF

clone_size: .
v_call: TRBV19
j_call: TRBJ2-2
cdr3_aa: CASSWGNGGANTGELFF

clone_size: .
v_call: TRBV11-1
j_call: TRBJ2-2
cdr3_aa: CASSYRAGGYTGELFF

clone_size: many
v_call: TRBV7-2
j_call: TRBJ2-7
cdr3_aa: CASNPGGGGYEQYF

clone_size: .
v_call: TRBV7-6
j_call: TRBJ2-1
cdr3_aa: CASSHRRLAGVSEQFF

clone_size: many
v_call: TRBV5-8
j_call: TRBJ1-4
cdr3_aa: CASSKGGRVNEKLFF

clone_size: many
v_call: TRBV28
j_call: TRBJ1-1
cdr3_aa: CASSLFSGEGTEAFF

clone_size: .
v_call: TRBV20-1
j_call: TRBJ2-3
cdr3_aa: CSALPGGNTDTQYF

clone_size: many
v_call: TRBV3-1
j_call: TRBJ1-3
cdr3_aa: CASSPDRSGNTIYF

clone_size: .
v_call: TRBV7-2
j_call: TRBJ2-7
cdr3_aa: CASSLALHEQYF

clone_size: .
v_call: TRBV5-1
j_call: TRBJ1-6
cdr3_aa: CASSLDSLSGSPLHF

clone_size: once
v_call: TRBV3-1
j_call: TRBJ1-4
cdr3_aa: CASRHTGGGEKLFF

clone_size: many
v_call: TRBV29-1
j_call: TRBJ1-4
cdr3_aa: CSILQGGSEKLFF

clone_size: few
v_call: TRBV5-1
j_call: TRBJ2-1
cdr3_aa: CASSLVVAGADEQFF

clone_size: many
v_call: TRBV5-1
j_call: TRBJ2-1
cdr3_aa: CASSLVVVDNNEQFF

clone_size: once
v_call: TRBV20-1
j_call: TRBJ2-2
cdr3_aa: CSARLDPMANTGELFF

clone_size: .
v_call: TRBV10-3
j_call: TRBJ1-5
cdr3_aa: CAPLENQPQHF

clone_size: many
v_call: TRBV28
j_call: TRBJ2-3
cdr3_aa: CASRKPGTGGFNTQYF

clone_size: many
v_call: TRBV12-3/TRBV12-4
j_call: TRBJ1-1
cdr3_aa: CASSLVGPDTEAFF

clone_size: many
v_call: TRBV29-1
j_call: TRBJ2-7
cdr3_aa: CSVAGTGAYEQYF

clone_size: .
v_call: TRBV19
j_call: TRBJ1-2
cdr3_aa: CASSRPGDSQNYGYTF

clone_size: many
v_call: TRBV7-3
j_call: TRBJ2-5
cdr3_aa: CASSVAGQGETQYF

clone_size: many
v_call: TRBV11-2
j_call: TRBJ2-6
cdr3_aa: CASSLGEDTGANVLTF

clone_size: many
v_call: TRBV20-1
j_call: TRBJ2-3
cdr3_aa: CSARDPGSNAQYF

clone_size: many
v_call: TRBV12-3/TRBV12-4
j_call: TRBJ1-5
cdr3_aa: CASSFQGAANQPQHF

clone_size: few
v_call: TRBV9
j_call: TRBJ2-3
cdr3_aa: CASSSGSPDTQYF

clone_size: few
v_call: TRBV16
j_call: TRBJ1-1
cdr3_aa: CASSQLGLLGMNTEAFF

clone_size: many
v_call: TRBV24-1
j_call: TRBJ2-1
cdr3_aa: CATSDLAGSSYNEQFF

clone_size: many
v_call: TRBV7-3
j_call: TRBJ1-1
cdr3_aa: CASSSWADTEAFF

clone_size: few
v_call: TRBV19
j_call: TRBJ1-5
cdr3_aa: CASSQKINQPQHF

clone_size: .
v_call: TRBV3-1
j_call: TRBJ1-5
cdr3_aa: CASSRMQPQHF

clone_size: .
v_call: TRBV18
j_call: TRBJ2-7
cdr3_aa: CASSRLSGQASSFSYEQYF

clone_size: many
v_call: TRBV2
j_call: TRBJ2-7
cdr3_aa: CVSSLFPSFQGSTYEQYF

clone_size: .
v_call: TRBV27
j_call: TRBJ1-6
cdr3_aa: CASSLSTPAWSGNNSPLHF

clone_size: many
v_call: TRBV27
j_call: TRBJ1-5
cdr3_aa: CASSLSGQYSNQPQHF

clone_size: .
v_call: TRBV20-1
j_call: TRBJ2-7
cdr3_aa: CSAVSRLAGGYEQYF

clone_size: .
v_call: TRBV10-1
j_call: TRBJ2-1
cdr3_aa: CASSFARGTYNEQFF

clone_size: .
v_call: TRBV12-3/TRBV12-4
j_call: TRBJ2-5
cdr3_aa: CASGRSGTQYF

clone_size: few
v_call: TRBV6-2/TRBV6-3
j_call: TRBJ1-1
cdr3_aa: CASRLSSGTTFF

clone_size: few
v_call: TRBV20-1
j_call: TRBJ2-2
cdr3_aa: CSARPLRGSNTGELFF

clone_size: few
v_call: TRBV10-2
j_call: TRBJ2-7
cdr3_aa: CASLSVGSTYEQYF

clone_size: few
v_call: TRBV9
j_call: TRBJ1-2
cdr3_aa: CASRAELESNYGYTF

clone_size: many
v_call: TRBV7-3
j_call: TRBJ2-3
cdr3_aa: CASSPTRTDTQYF

clone_size: few
v_call: TRBV15
j_call: TRBJ2-3
cdr3_aa: CATSRDYPSGRRTDTQYF

clone_size: many
v_call: TRBV2
j_call: TRBJ2-5
cdr3_aa: CASSEHLWGRKETQYF

clone_size: few
v_call: TRBV6-1
j_call: TRBJ1-2
cdr3_aa: CASSPRMYRTSNYGYTF